A single sample gave rise to the 16 T cell receptor beta chains below, sequenced in a study of CD8 T cells in ankylosing spondylitis. TCRdb redid the calling of the 5' RACE reads with MiXCR, one entry per CDR3 protein. This sample carries about 160,000 distinct CDR3 sequences, 9.5% to 10% of them seen once, and the ten largest clones take about 15%. The sample was blood, either unsorted or a sorted T cell fraction (not recorded which). These receptors all come from a female donor with ankylosing spondylitis or in good health (not recorded which).

In this sample, this clonotype turned up a few times. J is TRBJ2-2 and V is TRBV7-9; 8 bases map to TRBD2. J was trimmed by 1 base and V by 5 bases; bases with no gene match: 3. The germline V gene encodes CDR1 SEHNR and CDR2 FQNEAQ (reference sequence). The CDR3 is 15 residues long. The CDR3 loop reads CASSHSGKNTGELFF. The DNA of the CDR3 is TGTGCCAGCAGCCATAGCGGGAAGAACACCGGGGAGCTGTTTTTT.

CDR3 in DNA: TGTGCCACCAGGGGACAGAACAATGAGCAGTTCTTC. It is translated as CATRGQNNEQFF. The rearrangement joins TRBV24-1 to TRBJ2-1; 7 nucleotides match TRBD1. CDR1 KGHDR and CDR2 SFDVKD come from the germline V gene. V trimming: 7 bases; J trimming: 5 bases; junction bases outside the gene matches: 1. The CDR3 spans 12 residues.

This clonotype was counted only a few times. The J gene is TRBJ1-1, the V gene TRBV12-3 or TRBV12-4; tentatively, D is TRBD1 (6 bases). The CDR3 length is 15 residues. Trimming cost V 6 bases and J 1 base, with 15 bases left between them. CDR3 bases: TGTGCCAGCAGATTACACAGGGCGGAGAACACTGAAGCTTTCTTT. This codes for CASRLHRAENTEAFF.

This clonotype has more than one count but fewer than ten. The chain has TRBV9 and TRBJ2-6; D is possibly TRBD2 (5 bases). CDR3 length equals 16 residues. Trimming stripped 4 bases from V and 0 bases from J, with 11 bases between. Germline assignment: CDR1 SGDLS and CDR2 YYNGEE. CDR3: CASSTSRISGANVLTF. The CDR3 nucleotides are TGTGCCAGCAGCACTAGTCGTATCTCTGGGGCCAACGTCCTGACTTTC. The full variable domain, in which reference TRBV9 and TRBJ2-6 provide the parts outside the CDR3, is DSGVTQTPKHLITATGQRVTLRCSPRSGDLSVYWYQQSLDQGLQFLIQYYNGEERAKGNILERFSAQQFPDLHSELNLSSLELGDSALYFCASSTSRISGANVLTFGAGSRLTVL.

The chain links TRBV2 to TRBJ1-1; no clear D gene. Trimming cost V 2 bases and J 0 bases, with 7 bases left between them. This CDR3 has 14 residues. CDR1 is SNHLY and CDR2 is FYNNEI in the germline V gene. CDR3 in DNA: TGTGCCAGCAGTGAAAAAGGGCTGAACACTGAAGCTTTCTTT. Protein sequence: CASSEKGLNTEAFF.

V usage is TRBV6-2 or TRBV6-3 and J usage is TRBJ2-7, with D unclear. Between the trimmed V and J ends, which lost 2 bases and 7 bases, there was a span of 6 bases. The CDR3 runs 11 residues. Germline CDR1 reads MNHEY; CDR2 reads SVGEGT. The CDR3 nucleotides are TGTGCCAGCAGTTACCCCGAGGAGCAGTACTTC. Amino acids: CASSYPEEQYF.

A few counts support this clonotype. The chain carries TRBV28 and TRBJ2-7, with D possibly being TRBD2 (6 bases). The CDR3 consists of 16 residues. V lost 1 base to trimming and J lost 3 bases, with 16 bases between them. Germline V gene sequence: CDR1 MDHEN, CDR2 SYDVKM. This CDR3 reads CASSLSGGGTLYEQYF. CDR3 in DNA: TGTGCCAGCAGTTTATCTGGGGGAGGAACCCTCTACGAGCAGTACTTC.

This clonotype was seen many times. J is TRBJ2-1 and V is TRBV4-3; D remains ambiguous. V was trimmed by 2 bases and J by 5 bases, leaving 13 bases between them. CDR3 length: 15 residues. Germline CDR1 LGHNA, CDR2 YSLEER. CDR3: CASSQRQDWDNEQFF. In nucleotides, the CDR3 is TGCGCCAGCAGCCAAAGGCAGGATTGGGACAATGAGCAGTTCTTC.

This clonotype was seen more than once but under ten times. The V gene is TRBV7-9, the J gene TRBJ2-3; 7 bases line up with TRBD2. This CDR3 spans 17 amino acids. Looked up from germline, CDR1 is SEHNR and CDR2 is FQNEAQ (reference sequence). V was pared by 6 bases and J by 0 bases, with 12 bases of the junction left unmatched. The chain's CDR3 is CASRLAPTGGSTDTQYF. CDR3 bases: TGTGCCAGCAGACTCGCCCCCACGGGAGGCAGCACAGATACGCAGTATTTT.

The chain is built from TRBV6-1 and TRBJ1-2; no clear D gene. The CDR3 is 15 residues long. CDR1 and CDR2 (germline): MNHNS, SASEGT. Trimming stripped 6 bases from V and 0 bases from J, with 14 bases between. The CDR3 DNA follows: TGTGCCAGCAGCACCATGGACGGGGCTAACTATGGCTACACCTTC. This gives the protein CASSTMDGANYGYTF.

This clonotype occurred a few times. The gene calls are TRBV5-1 and TRBJ1-6; tentative D call: TRBD1 (6 bases). The CDR3 spans 14 residues. Trimming left V 4 bases short and J 15 bases short, with 20 bases between. Per the germline V gene, CDR1 is SGHRS and CDR2 is YFSETQ. CDR3 region: CASSRDGGHDILHF. The CDR3 DNA follows: TGCGCCAGCAGCCGGGACGGGGGACATGATATCCTCCACTTT.

This clonotype was detected ten times or more. The chain combines TRBV7-9 with TRBJ2-7; D possibly uses TRBD1 or TRBD2 (6 bases each). V lost 2 bases to trimming and J lost 2 bases, with 16 bases between them. Per germline, CDR1 SEHNR and CDR2 FQNEAQ (reference sequence). The CDR3 loop spans 16 amino acids. This CDR3 is CASSLTRGQFAYEQYF. The CDR3 coding sequence is TGTGCCAGCAGCTTAACTCGGGGGCAGTTCGCCTACGAGCAGTACTTC.

This clonotype was counted a few times. This chain connects TRBV7-9 to TRBJ2-7; no definite D call. V was pared by 4 bases and J by 5 bases, with 12 bases between. The CDR3 runs to 13 residues. Germline lookup yields CDR1 SEHNR and CDR2 FQNEAQ (reference sequence). This CDR3 reads CASSSQNRNEQYF. CDR3 nucleotide sequence: TGTGCCAGCAGCTCTCAAAATAGGAACGAGCAGTACTTC.

This sequence joins TRBV7-9 and TRBJ2-1; 7 nucleotides align to TRBD2. The CDR3 spans 17 residues. V lost 3 bases and J lost 5; bases outside the gene matches: 13. Germline loops: CDR1 SEHNR, CDR2 FQNEAQ (reference sequence). CDR3 residues: CASSFRMAGVVDNEQFF. CDR3 DNA: TGTGCCAGCAGCTTCCGGATGGCGGGAGTCGTCGACAATGAGCAGTTCTTC.

The chain uses TRBV11-2 and TRBJ2-5; D is perhaps TRBD1 (6 bases). Germline-derived CDR1 and CDR2 are SGHAT and FQNNGV. There are 15 residues in the CDR3. Trimming cost V 5 bases and J 5 bases, with 18 bases left between them. The DNA of the CDR3 is TGTGCCAGCAGCCCGCCGACCAGGGGCTGGGAGACCCAGTACTTC. Translated: CASSPPTRGWETQYF.

This clonotype was detected only a few times. The chain combines TRBV6-1 with TRBJ2-7; D is perhaps TRBD2 (5 bases). The CDR3 is 15 amino acids. V lost 6 bases to trimming and J lost 3 bases, with 18 bases between them. Germline CDR1 and CDR2: MNHNS and SASEGT. Here the CDR3 DNA reads TGTGCCAGCAGCTGCGGGCCCCCTGTATGCTACGAGCAGTACTTC. Its protein product is CASSCGPPVCYEQYF.